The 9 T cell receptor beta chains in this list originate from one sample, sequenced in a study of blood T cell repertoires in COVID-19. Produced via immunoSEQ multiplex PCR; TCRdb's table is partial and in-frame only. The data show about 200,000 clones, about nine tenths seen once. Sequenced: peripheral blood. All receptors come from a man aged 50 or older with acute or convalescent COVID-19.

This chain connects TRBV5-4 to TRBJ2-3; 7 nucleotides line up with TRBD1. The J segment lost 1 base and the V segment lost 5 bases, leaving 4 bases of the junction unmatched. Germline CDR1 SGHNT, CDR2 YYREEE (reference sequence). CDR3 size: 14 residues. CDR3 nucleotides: TGTGCCAGCAGATGGGACAGCCGCACAGATACGCAGTATTTT. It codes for CASRWDSRTDTQYF.

CDR3 in DNA: TGTGCCAGTAGTATTACTATAAGGACAGGGGGCTACTATGGCTACACCTTC. It yields the protein CASSITIRTGGYYGYTF. This chain joins TRBV19 and TRBJ1-2; 11 bases are a match to TRBD1. The CDR3 length is 17 residues. Germline V gene sequence: CDR1 LNHDA, CDR2 SQIVND (reference sequence). Trimming cost V 3 bases and J 3 bases; bases outside gene matches: 9.

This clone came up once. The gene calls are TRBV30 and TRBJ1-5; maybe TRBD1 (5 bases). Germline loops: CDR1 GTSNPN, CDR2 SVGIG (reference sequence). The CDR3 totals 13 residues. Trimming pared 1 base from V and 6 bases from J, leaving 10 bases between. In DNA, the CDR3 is TGTGCCTGGAGTGAAGGGGTAACTCAGCCCCAGCATTTT. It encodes CAWSEGVTQPQHF.

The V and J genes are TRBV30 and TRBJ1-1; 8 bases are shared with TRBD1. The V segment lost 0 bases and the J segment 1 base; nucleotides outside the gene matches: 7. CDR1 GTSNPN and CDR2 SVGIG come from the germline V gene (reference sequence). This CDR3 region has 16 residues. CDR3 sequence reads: CAWSVVQGAGNTEAFF. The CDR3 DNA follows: TGTGCCTGGAGTGTAGTCCAGGGGGCGGGGAACACTGAAGCTTTCTTT.

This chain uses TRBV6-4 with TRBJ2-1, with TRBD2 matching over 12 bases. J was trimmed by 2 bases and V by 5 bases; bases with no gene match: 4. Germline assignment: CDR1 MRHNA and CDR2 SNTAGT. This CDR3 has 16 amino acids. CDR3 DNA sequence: TGTGCCAGCAGTCCCTCTAGCGGGGGGGCCTACAATGAGCAGTTCTTC. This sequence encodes CASSPSSGGAYNEQFF.

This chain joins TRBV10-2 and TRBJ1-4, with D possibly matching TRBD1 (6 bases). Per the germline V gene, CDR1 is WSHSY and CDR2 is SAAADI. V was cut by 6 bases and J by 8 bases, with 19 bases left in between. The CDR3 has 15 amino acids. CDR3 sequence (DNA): TGCGCCAGCAGAGATTCGGGACGGGGGGCGGAAAAACTGTTTTTT. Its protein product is CASRDSGRGAEKLFF.

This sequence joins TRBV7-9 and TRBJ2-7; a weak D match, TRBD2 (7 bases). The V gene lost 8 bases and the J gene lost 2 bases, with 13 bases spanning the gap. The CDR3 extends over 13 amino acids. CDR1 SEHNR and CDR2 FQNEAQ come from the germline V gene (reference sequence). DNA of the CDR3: TGTGCCAGCCGGTGGGAGGGGGCCTACGAGCAGTACTTC. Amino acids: CASRWEGAYEQYF.

DNA of the CDR3: TGTGCCAGTACTGCAGGGCTAAGGAACACCGGGGAGCTGTTTTTT. Its protein is CASTAGLRNTGELFF. This rearrangement joins TRBV19 to TRBJ2-2; the D gene is possibly TRBD1 (5 bases). V shed 7 bases and J shed 1 base, with 13 bases lying between them. CDR1 and CDR2 (germline): LNHDA, SQIVND (reference sequence). This CDR3 comprises 15 residues. Combining the CDR3 with reference TRBV19 and TRBJ2-2 gives the whole variable domain DGGITQSPKYLFRKEGQNVTLSCEQNLNHDAMYWYRQDPGQGLRLIYYSQIVNDFQKGDIAEGYSVSREKKESFPLTVTSAQKNPTAFYLCASTAGLRNTGELFFGEGSRLTVL.

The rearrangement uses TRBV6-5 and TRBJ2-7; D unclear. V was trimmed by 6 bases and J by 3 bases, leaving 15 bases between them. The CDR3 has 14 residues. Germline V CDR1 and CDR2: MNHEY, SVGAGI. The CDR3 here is CASSRSEVRYEQYF. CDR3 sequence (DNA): TGTGCCAGCAGCCGCTCCGAAGTGCGCTACGAGCAGTACTTC.